A single sample is the source of the 20 T cell receptor beta chains below, sequenced in a study of CD4 and CD8 cells across lung adenocarcinoma regions. TCRdb analysed the PCR reads with MiXCR anew, one entry per CDR3 protein. The repertoire has some 11,000 distinct CDR3 sequences, approximately 50% of them found once; the top ten carry 88%. The sample consisted of CD8+ T cells from the margin of a lung tumor. Source of these receptors: a male donor with lung adenocarcinoma. The CD4 and CD8 labels of this study may be unreliable.

The chain employs TRBV5-3 and TRBJ2-5; TRBD2 matches 13 bases. Gene TRBJ2-7 matches the end of the DNA better, so the J call may be wrong. TRBV5-3 is an ORF; its function is uncertain. The CDR3 has 15 amino acids. The CDR3 DNA reads as TGTGCCAGAAGCCCCAGACTAGCGGGAGGTTGCGAGCAGTACTTC. Its protein is CARSPRLAGGCEQYF.

The chain carries TRBV6-1 and TRBJ2-3; the D gene is possibly TRBD1 (5 bases). Per the germline V gene, CDR1 is MNHNS and CDR2 is SASEGT. Trimming took 4 bases from V and 6 from J, leaving 8 bases between them. This CDR3 comprises 12 residues. CDR3 residues: CASSVKGDTQYF. CDR3 sequence (DNA): TGTGCCAGCAGTGTGAAGGGGGATACGCAGTATTTT.

This CDR3 reads CASRLAGGGETQYF. DNA of the CDR3: TGTGCCAGCCGATTGGCGGGGGGGGGAGAGACCCAGTACTTC. The chain combines TRBV28 with TRBJ2-1; 9 bases match TRBD2. Gene TRBJ2-5 matches the end of the DNA better, so the J call may be wrong. The CDR3 spans 14 residues. Germline V lookup: CDR1 MDHEN, CDR2 SYDVKM.

A note on this clonotype: Sequence at one end of the junction differs from germline and may be a read error. The J gene is TRBJ2-3, the V gene TRBV6-1; D might be TRBD1 or TRBD2, each matching 5 bases. From germline, CDR1 is MNHNS and CDR2 SASEGT. CDR3 length: 16 amino acids. The CDR3 here is CASREAGTRVRETQYF. CDR3 nucleotides: TGTGCCAGCAGGGAAGCCGGGACCCGGGTCCGAGAGACGCAGTATTTT.

This chain uses TRBV4-1 with TRBJ2-1; D tentatively reads TRBD1 or TRBD2 (7 bases each). Trimming removed 1 base from V and 2 bases from J, with 15 bases in between. Looked up from germline, CDR1 is MGHRA and CDR2 is YSYEKL. The CDR3 totals 17 residues. The CDR3 coding sequence is TGCGCCAGCAGCCAAGTCCCCAGGGGGGGCACCTACAATGAGCAGTTCTTC. Translating gives CASSQVPRGGTYNEQFF.

This clonotype occurred many times. This chain connects TRBV6-1 to TRBJ1-1; D is unclear. V lost 6 bases, J lost 1 base, and 3 bases lay in between. Germline V CDR1 and CDR2: MNHNS, SASEGT. The CDR3 extends over 11 amino acids. CDR3 sequence: CASRQNTEAFF. CDR3 nucleotide sequence: TGTGCCAGCAGACAGAACACTGAAGCTTTCTTT.

This clonotype was picked up a small number of times. V gene TRBV28 combines with J gene TRBJ2-1; 10 nucleotides match TRBD1. V shed 1 base and J 7 bases; nucleotides not matched to a gene: 25. The CDR3 length is 22 residues. Germline V gene data show CDR1 as MDHEN and CDR2 as SYDVKM. This CDR3 is CASSLFIGQGDRYFFQGNEQFF. As DNA, the CDR3 is TGTGCCAGCAGTTTATTTATTGGACAGGGGGACCGTTATTTTTTCCAAGGGAATGAGCAGTTCTTC.

The chain carries TRBV10-2 and TRBJ2-2, with 12 bases fitting TRBD2. The V gene end was trimmed by 6 bases and the J gene end by 6 bases; junction bases not matched to a gene: 5. Germline CDR1 reads WSHSY; CDR2 reads SAAADI. The CDR3 covers 15 residues. The CDR3 sequence: CASRTSGSLAGELFF. The CDR3, as DNA: TGCGCCAGCAGGACTAGCGGGAGTTTGGCCGGGGAGCTGTTTTTT.

V is TRBV5-1 and J is TRBJ2-3, with 9 bases lining up with TRBD2. V was pared by 2 bases and J by 3 bases, with 10 bases of the junction left unmatched. CDR1 is SGHRS and CDR2 is YFSETQ in the germline V gene. The CDR3 length is 17 residues. The CDR3: CASSFNIAGVGTDTQYF. DNA for the CDR3: TGCGCCAGCAGCTTTAATATAGCGGGAGTGGGAACAGATACGCAGTATTTT.

In this sample, this clonotype turned up a few times. The chain carries TRBV10-3 and TRBJ2-1; TRBD2 is a possible D gene (5 bases). Germline CDR1 is ENHRY and CDR2 is SYGVKD. Trimming shortened V by 3 bases and J by 6 bases, and 12 bases separated the two germline ends. The CDR3 covers 14 residues. In nucleotides, the CDR3 is TGTGCCATCAGTGAACGGGATATGGGCAATGAGCAGTTCTTC. Translation: CAISERDMGNEQFF.

At least ten counts were recorded for this clonotype. J is TRBJ2-5 and V is TRBV27; 9 nucleotides agree with TRBD1. V shed 4 bases and J 5 bases; nucleotides not matched to a gene: 5. The germline V gene encodes CDR1 MNHEY and CDR2 SMNVEV (reference sequence). There are 14 residues in the CDR3. The CDR3 spells CASSSDRGWETQYF. CDR3 coding DNA: TGTGCCAGCAGTTCGGACAGGGGTTGGGAGACCCAGTACTTC.

This chain connects TRBV6-1 to TRBJ2-6; D might be TRBD1 (6 bases). Trimming left V 6 bases short and J 8 bases short, with 14 bases between. Germline V gene data show CDR1 as MNHNS and CDR2 as SASEGT. The CDR3 is 14 amino acids. Here the CDR3 reads CASSGDMRTNVLTF. In DNA, the CDR3 is TGTGCCAGCAGCGGGGACATGAGGACCAACGTCCTGACTTTC.

This clonotype was recorded only once. One junction end does not reproduce the germline sequence, and a read error may be involved. The V gene is TRBV10-3, the J gene TRBJ2-4; 8 nucleotides line up with TRBD2. Germline V CDR1 and CDR2: ENHRY, SYGVKD. The CDR3 covers 14 residues. The CDR3 region is CAGIGGGEQDIQYF. The CDR3 DNA sequence: TGTGCGGGCATCGGGGGGGGAGAGCAAGACATCCAGTACTTC.

The J gene is TRBJ2-1, the V gene TRBV25-1; 7 positions agree with TRBD1. Germline CDR1 MGHDK, CDR2 SYGVNS. The CDR3 is 13 amino acids. V gave up 6 bases and J gave up 6 bases; unmatched junction bases: 5. The CDR3 region is CASSSDRANEQFF. The CDR3 nucleotides read TGTGCCAGCAGCTCAGACAGGGCCAATGAGCAGTTCTTC.

This clonotype was detected many times. The chain combines TRBV27 with TRBJ1-2; 7 bases align to TRBD1. This CDR3 is built from 14 residues. Germline assignment: CDR1 MNHEY and CDR2 SMNVEV (reference sequence). With V trimmed by 6 bases and J by 0 bases, 4 bases remained unmatched. The CDR3 DNA sequence: TGTGCCAGCAGACCGGACAGGACTAACTATGGCTACACCTTC. Translated, it gives CASRPDRTNYGYTF.

This clonotype came up many times. The chain couples TRBV7-2 to TRBJ2-3, with 8 nucleotides matching TRBD1. Germline V CDR1 and CDR2: SGHTA, FQGNSA. J was trimmed by 2 bases and V by 1 base; bases with no gene match: 11. This CDR3 contains 18 residues. Here the CDR3 reads CASSLEGIFRGLTDTQYF. Written as DNA, the CDR3 is TGTGCCAGCAGCTTAGAGGGGATCTTCAGGGGGCTCACAGATACGCAGTATTTT.

The rearrangement links TRBV10-3 to TRBJ2-1, with TRBD2 matching 8 bases. V lost 5 bases to trimming and J lost 8 bases; unmatched junction nucleotides: 8. CDR3 length: 14 residues. The germline gives CDR1 ENHRY, CDR2 SYGVKD. CDR3 nucleotides: TGTGCCATCAGTCATGAGACTAGCGTCCATGAGCAGTTCTTC. Its protein product is CAISHETSVHEQFF.

The CDR3 loop is CASSGSRLARSPHEQYF. The CDR3 DNA sequence: TGTGCCAGCAGTGGATCCCGACTAGCGCGGAGTCCCCACGAGCAGTACTTC. This rearrangement joins TRBV6-1 to TRBJ2-1, with 8 nucleotides matching TRBD2. The tail of the sequence fits TRBJ2-7 better, so the J call may be wrong. The CDR3 sequence is 17 residues long. Germline V gene data show CDR1 as MNHNS and CDR2 as SASEGT.

V usage is TRBV6-1 and J usage is TRBJ2-7; D unresolved. The V gene's germline CDR1 is MNHNS and CDR2 SASEGT. This CDR3 region has 14 residues. Trimming took off 2 bases at V and 0 bases at J, with 8 bases between the two ends. The CDR3 here is CASSEQTTSYEQYF. The CDR3 DNA reads TGTGCCAGCAGTGAACAGACCACCTCCTACGAGCAGTACTTC.

CDR3: CASSPAQQGRADTQYF. The CDR3 nucleotides are TGTGCCAGCAGCCCCGCCCAACAGGGGCGCGCAGATACGCAGTATTTT. The chain employs TRBV7-2 and TRBJ2-3; 7 bases are shared with TRBD1. The germline V gene encodes CDR1 SGHTA and CDR2 FQGNSA. V lost 5 bases to trimming and J lost 4 bases; unmatched junction nucleotides: 12. The CDR3 loop spans 16 amino acids.